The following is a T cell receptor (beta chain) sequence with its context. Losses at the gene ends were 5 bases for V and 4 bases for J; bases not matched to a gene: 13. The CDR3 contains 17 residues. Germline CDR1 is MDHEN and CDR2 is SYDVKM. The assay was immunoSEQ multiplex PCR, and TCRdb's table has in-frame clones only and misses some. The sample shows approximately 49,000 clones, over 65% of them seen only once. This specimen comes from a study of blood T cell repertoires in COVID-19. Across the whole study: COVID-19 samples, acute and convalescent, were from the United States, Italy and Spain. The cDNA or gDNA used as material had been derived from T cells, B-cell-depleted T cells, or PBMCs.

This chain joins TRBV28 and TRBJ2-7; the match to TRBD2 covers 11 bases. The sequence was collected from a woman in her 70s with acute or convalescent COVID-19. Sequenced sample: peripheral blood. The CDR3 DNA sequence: TGTGCCAGCAGTAATTTAGCGGGAGGGCCCTCTGTGTACGAGCAGTACTTC. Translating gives CASSNLAGGPSVYEQYF.